Listed below are T cell receptor beta chains from one sample, sequenced in a study of spatial heterogeneity in lung cancer. From the 5' RACE reads, TCRdb called clonotypes with MiXCR, one entry per CDR3 protein. The sample has tens of thousands of distinct CDR3 sequences; about an eighth are singletons. Sequencing was performed on PBMCs, taken at surgery. These receptors came from a male donor with early-stage non-small cell lung cancer. The CDR3 runs from the conserved cysteine through the conserved F or W. Each record gives: clone size, V gene, D gene, CDR3 length, J gene, CDR3 DNA, CDR3 protein. D genes are given only for firm matches. Clone size is given for some rows only: seen once, a few or many times, or a class if the clone is expanded.

-	TRBV11-1	-	15	TRBJ2-5	TGTGCCAGCAGTTCTCCGGGACCTCCGCAAGAGACCCAGTACTTC	CASSSPGPPQETQYF
many	TRBV6-5	-	13	TRBJ1-1	TGTGCCAGCAGTTTAATCGGGAACACTGAAGCTTTCTTT	CASSLIGNTEAFF
few	TRBV5-6	-	11	TRBJ2-3	TGTGCCAGCAGCTACGACGATACGCAGTATTTT	CASSYDDTQYF
few	TRBV7-2	-	16	TRBJ2-2	TGTGCCAGCAGCACCCGAGGGGGGGCCAACACCGGGGAGCTGTTTTTT	CASSTRGGANTGELFF
many	TRBV4-2	-	15	TRBJ1-5	TGTGCCAGCAGCCAAGATGCGGGGGACGATCAGCCCCAGCATTTT	CASSQDAGDDQPQHF
many	TRBV10-3	-	15	TRBJ2-2	TGTGCCACCTGCGATTGGGCTCGAACACCCGGGGAGCTGTTTTTT	CATCDWARTPGELFF
once	TRBV9	-	14	TRBJ2-5	TGTGCCAGCAGCGCCCCGGGTAGGGATGGGACCCAGTACTTC	CASSAPGRDGTQYF
-	TRBV7-9	-	13	TRBJ2-1	TGTGCCAGCGGAAGGCAGTTATACAATGAGCAGTTCTTC	CASGRQLYNEQFF
-	TRBV7-2	TRBD2	16	TRBJ2-2	TGTGCCAGCAGCTTAGCTCGGGGGGCGAACACCGGGGAGCTGTTTTTT	CASSLARGANTGELFF
-	TRBV7-9	-	15	TRBJ1-4	TGTGCCAGCAGCCAACGCCTGGAGTTTAATGAAAAACTGTTTTTT	CASSQRLEFNEKLFF
-	TRBV3-1	TRBD1	16	TRBJ2-1	TGTGCCAGCAGCCAAGATCAGGGACAGGCCTACAATGAGCAGTTCTTC	CASSQDQGQAYNEQFF
-	TRBV9	TRBD2	17	TRBJ2-1	TGTGCCAGCAGCGTAGGGGCTAGCGGGGTAATGTACAATGAGCAGTTCTTC	CASSVGASGVMYNEQFF
-	TRBV30	TRBD1	14	TRBJ2-5	TGTGCCTGGAGTGTAAGGGGGCAGAGGGAGACCCAGTACTTC	CAWSVRGQRETQYF
few	TRBV7-6	TRBD2	23	TRBJ2-1	TGTGCCAGCAGCTTACTGATCCCCCCGGGACTAGCGGGAGATCCGGGCTCCTACAATGAGCAGTTCTTC	CASSLLIPPGLAGDPGSYNEQFF